What follows are 21 T cell receptor beta chains derived from one specimen sequenced in a study of shared clonotypes between healthy human individuals. This table comes from immunoSEQ multiplex PCR, and its TCRdb copy is limited to in-frame clones, with some not included. The repertoire holds over a million clones, with 97% to 99% as singletons. Sequencing was performed on naive CD4+ T cells sorted from blood. The subset is: CD45RA+ positively selected. All receptors come from a man in his thirties or forties in good health.

J is TRBJ1-2 and V is TRBV7-9; TRBD1 matches at 8 bases. CDR3 length equals 15 residues. The V segment lost 5 bases and the J segment 4 bases; nucleotides outside the gene matches: 9. Looked up from germline, CDR1 is SEHNR and CDR2 is FQNEAQ (reference sequence). The chain's CDR3 is CASSLQGELSYGYTF. CDR3 nucleotides: TGTGCCAGCAGCCTACAGGGGGAATTAAGCTATGGCTACACCTTC.

About this clone itself: The conserved phenylalanine or tryptophan is not found at the CDR3 terminus, so this likely reflects a read error. The limits of the CDR3 on the DNA are not certain, so only TCRdb's listed CDR3 is given. This chain connects TRBV7-9 to TRBJ2-2; TRBD1 reflects the table's D call only, with no check against the DNA. CDR1 is SEHNR and CDR2 is FQNEAQ in the germline V gene (reference sequence). The CDR3 is made up of 14 amino acids, end residues included. The CDR3 sequence is CASSVWSGTLPWSS.

This clone was found once. V is TRBV6-1 and J is TRBJ2-7; D might be TRBD2 (6 bases). V lost 6 bases, J lost 1 base, and 13 bases lay in between. The CDR3 totals 14 residues. Germline CDR1 is MNHNS and CDR2 is SASEGT. The chain's CDR3 is CASRREAGSYEQYF. CDR3 sequence (DNA): TGTGCCAGCAGGAGGGAGGCGGGGTCCTACGAGCAGTACTTC.

The CDR3: CASSFLQNEQFF. CDR3 DNA: TGTGCCAGCAGCTTCCTTCAGAATGAGCAGTTCTTC. The genes are TRBV5-6 and TRBJ2-1; D remains ambiguous. Per the germline V gene, CDR1 is SGHDT and CDR2 is YYEEEE. Trimming took off 2 bases at V and 7 bases at J, with 7 bases between the two ends. The CDR3 is 12 residues long.

The chain couples TRBV28 to TRBJ2-7; 10 nucleotides align to TRBD2. Unmatched junction bases numbered 3, after V lost 1 base and J lost 3 bases. The V gene's germline CDR1 is MDHEN and CDR2 SYDVKM. This CDR3 is built from 15 residues. The DNA for the CDR3 is TGTGCCAGCAGTTTATCGGCTAGCGGGAGCTACGAGCAGTACTTC. It translates to CASSLSASGSYEQYF.

Remarks on this clone: Other DNA sequences within the sample encode an identical CDR3. The V and J genes are TRBV5-1 and TRBJ2-3; D uncertain. Germline lookup yields CDR1 SGHRS and CDR2 YFSETQ. This CDR3 is built from 11 residues. Trimming left V 4 bases short and J 6 bases short, with 6 bases between. This chain's CDR3 is CASSETDTQYF. CDR3 coding DNA: TGCGCCAGCAGCGAGACTGATACGCAGTATTTT. The full variable domain, completed using reference TRBV5-1 and TRBJ2-3, is KAGVTQTPRYLIKTRGQQVTLSCSPISGHRSVSWYQQTPGQGLQFLFEYFSETQRNKGNFPGRFSGRQFSNSRSEMNVSTLELGDSALYLCASSETDTQYFGPGTRLTVL.

J is TRBJ1-1 and V is TRBV5-1; TRBD1 might be the D (6 bases). CDR1 and CDR2 from the germline V gene are SGHRS and YFSETQ. The V end lost 0 bases, the J end lost 1 base, and 13 bases lay between the germline ends. The CDR3 has 16 amino acids. For the CDR3, the DNA is TGCGCCAGCAGCTTGGAGGGTCAGGGGCCGAACACTGAAGCTTTCTTT. Amino acids: CASSLEGQGPNTEAFF.

The genes are TRBV28 and TRBJ2-7; D not resolved. Germline-derived CDR1 and CDR2 are MDHEN and SYDVKM. The CDR3 is 14 residues long. The V and J ends lost 5 bases and 0 bases respectively, with 11 bases between them. CDR3 region: CASSEPGFSYEQYF. The CDR3 region has the DNA TGTGCCAGCAGTGAACCGGGTTTCTCCTACGAGCAGTACTTC.

V gene TRBV28 combines with J gene TRBJ2-7; D remains unclear. V was pared by 1 base and J by 3 bases, with 10 bases between. This CDR3 contains 14 residues. Germline V gene lookup returns CDR1 MDHEN and CDR2 SYDVKM. The CDR3 reads CASSLSPGYYEQYF. For the CDR3, the DNA is TGTGCCAGCAGTTTATCCCCAGGCTACTACGAGCAGTACTTC.

This clone came up once. The V gene is TRBV11-2, the J gene TRBJ1-2; D is unresolved. Trimming took off 2 bases at V and 8 bases at J, with 12 bases between the two ends. CDR1 and CDR2 from the germline V gene are SGHAT and FQNNGV. The CDR3 loop spans 13 amino acids. CDR3: CASSLNDLRGYTF. In nucleotides, the CDR3 is TGTGCCAGCAGCTTAAACGACCTGAGGGGCTACACCTTC.

CDR3: CASSERVPGGIYNEQFF. DNA of the CDR3: TGTGCCAGCAGTGAACGAGTTCCGGGAGGGATTTACAATGAGCAGTTCTTC. The chain is built from TRBV2 and TRBJ2-1; 8 positions agree with TRBD2. This CDR3 has 17 residues. The V gene's germline CDR1 is SNHLY and CDR2 FYNNEI. With 2 bases clipped from V and 4 bases from J, the junction kept 10 bases outside the gene matches. The full variable domain, its missing parts supplied by reference TRBV2 and TRBJ2-1, is EPEVTQTPSHQVTQMGQEVILRCVPISNHLYFYWYRQILGQKVEFLVSFYNNEISEKSEIFDDQFSVERPDGSNFTLKIRSTKLEDSAMYFCASSERVPGGIYNEQFFGPGTRLTVL.

CDR3 sequence: CASIGRVGQPQHF. The CDR3 nucleotides are TGTGCCAGCATCGGCCGGGTAGGTCAGCCCCAGCATTTT. The chain combines TRBV28 with TRBJ1-5; no reliable D call. This CDR3 contains 13 residues. CDR1 is MDHEN, CDR2 SYDVKM, per germline. V dropped 7 bases and J dropped 6 bases, with 13 bases sitting between them.

This sequence joins TRBV18 and TRBJ1-4, with D perhaps TRBD1 (5 bases). The V end lost 2 bases, the J end lost 12 bases, and 19 bases lay between the germline ends. Germline V gene sequence: CDR1 KGHSH, CDR2 LQKENI. This CDR3 has 15 amino acids. The CDR3 DNA reads as TGTGCCAGCTCACCAGAGTTGGGGGGACCGGGTGAACTGTTTTTT. Protein sequence: CASSPELGGPGELFF. The entire variable domain, with the rest obtained from reference TRBV18 and TRBJ1-4, is as follows: NAGVMQNPRHLVRRRGQEARLRCSPMKGHSHVYWYRQLPEEGLKFMVYLQKENIIDESGMPKERFSAEFPKEGPSILRIQQVVRGDSAAYFCASSPELGGPGELFFGSGTQLSVL.

The rearrangement joins TRBV5-1 to TRBJ2-7; TRBD2 might be the D (7 bases). Trimming shortened V by 3 bases and J by 0 bases, and 16 bases separated the two germline ends. The germline CDR1 and CDR2 sequences are SGHRS and YFSETQ. This CDR3 contains 16 residues. The CDR3 loop reads CASSSGGRQNSYEQYF. The CDR3 nucleotides read TGCGCCAGCAGCTCCGGGGGGCGACAGAACTCCTACGAGCAGTACTTC. Supplemented by reference TRBV5-1 and TRBJ2-7, the full variable domain reads KAGVTQTPRYLIKTRGQQVTLSCSPISGHRSVSWYQQTPGQGLQFLFEYFSETQRNKGNFPGRFSGRQFSNSRSEMNVSTLELGDSALYLCASSSGGRQNSYEQYFGPGTRLTVT.

The chain employs TRBV5-1 and TRBJ1-3, with 8 bases identical to TRBD1. Germline V CDR1 and CDR2: SGHRS, YFSETQ. V was clipped by 0 bases and J by 4 bases; unmatched bases: 6. The CDR3 is 16 amino acids. CDR3 coding DNA: TGCGCCAGCAGCTTGGCCATGGCAGGGGGCGGAAACACCATATATTTT. Translating gives CASSLAMAGGGNTIYF.

The gene calls are TRBV30 and TRBJ2-7, with D possibly being TRBD2 (6 bases). The CDR3 runs to 13 residues. CDR1 is GTSNPN and CDR2 is SVGIG in the germline V gene (reference sequence). Trimming cost V 5 bases and J 0 bases, with 11 bases left between them. The CDR3 DNA sequence: TGTGCCTGGGCGGGGCAAAACTCCTACGAGCAGTACTTC. Residues: CAWAGQNSYEQYF.

The rearrangement uses TRBV19 and TRBJ2-7; unclear D gene. V was pared by 4 bases and J by 5 bases, with 18 bases between. Germline V gene sequence: CDR1 LNHDA, CDR2 SQIVND (reference sequence). The CDR3 runs to 15 residues. The CDR3 loop is CASSRVSGGTNEQYF. CDR3 bases: TGTGCCAGTAGTAGGGTTTCGGGTGGAACTAACGAGCAGTACTTC.

V and J are TRBV28 and TRBJ2-7; TRBD2 agrees at 7 bases. The ends lost 8 bases at V and 2 bases at J; junction bases unmatched: 15. There are 16 residues in the CDR3. Germline V lookup: CDR1 MDHEN, CDR2 SYDVKM. The CDR3 sequence: CASFQSGRATPYEQYF. The CDR3 DNA is TGTGCCAGCTTCCAATCGGGGAGGGCGACCCCCTACGAGCAGTACTTC.

The count of this clone is one. The chain has TRBV5-1 and TRBJ1-1; D remains ambiguous. Per germline, CDR1 SGHRS and CDR2 YFSETQ. Trimming stripped 4 bases from V and 2 bases from J, with 12 bases between. The CDR3 loop spans 14 amino acids. The CDR3 sequence: CASSVDGRNTEAFF. CDR3 DNA: TGCGCCAGCAGCGTAGACGGAAGAAACACTGAAGCTTTCTTT.

The chain joins TRBV10-3 to TRBJ2-5, with 9 bases aligning to TRBD1. Germline CDR1 and CDR2: ENHRY and SYGVKD. V lost 3 bases and J lost 4; bases outside the gene matches: 3. This CDR3 has 14 residues. The DNA of the CDR3 is TGTGCCATCAGTGACGCACAGGGGGCAGAGACCCAGTACTTC. This codes for CAISDAQGAETQYF.

The gene calls are TRBV6-5 and TRBJ1-5; D gene unclear. The CDR3 contains 15 residues. The V end lost 0 bases, the J end lost 0 bases, and 6 bases lay between the germline ends. Germline values: CDR1 MNHEY, CDR2 SVGAGI. This CDR3 is CASSYSAISNQPQHF. CDR3 DNA sequence: TGTGCCAGCAGTTACTCGGCGATTAGCAATCAGCCCCAGCATTTT.